This T cell receptor beta chain originates from a study of PD-1 blockade in classical Hodgkin lymphoma. The germline V gene has CDR1 LNHNV and CDR2 YYDKDF (reference sequence). This CDR3 contains 15 residues. Losses at the gene ends were 4 bases for V and 4 bases for J; bases not matched to a gene: 7. After autologous stem cell transplantation all patients relapsed, and prior brentuximab vedotin exposure differed between cohorts. Assay: immunoSEQ multiplex PCR; the TCRdb copy retains only in-frame clones and omits some. The sample includes tens of thousands of clones, over 60% of them seen just once.

The sequence came from a human donor with classical Hodgkin lymphoma. The specimen was peripheral blood mononuclear cells (PBMCs), collected at baseline. The chain has TRBV15 and TRBJ2-1; 7 nucleotides match TRBD2. The CDR3 is CATSTARGVYNEQFF. CDR3 sequence (DNA): TGTGCCACCAGCACCGCCCGGGGGGTTTACAATGAGCAGTTCTTC.